Included here is one T cell receptor beta chain sequence, with context. This sample is part of a study of cytomegalovirus exposure and HLA in healthy donors. The CDR3 spans 16 residues. The junction had 5 bases not matched to a gene; V was cut back by 1 base and J by 4 bases. CDR1 and CDR2 from the germline V gene are SEHNR and FQNEAQ (reference sequence). Both 60 Vbeta primers and 13 Jbeta primers went into the PCR. Clones were read by immunoSEQ multiplex PCR, and TCRdb kept only the in-frame ones, dropping some. This table holds about 120,000 clones, approximately 81% found once. The receptor was derived from a man younger than 30 in good health and CMV-seropositive. The chain combines TRBV7-9 with TRBJ2-1, with TRBD2 matching over 9 bases. Input material: PBMCs. This CDR3 is CASSLDRLAGYNEQFF. The CDR3 nucleotides are TGTGCCAGCAGCTTAGATCGGCTAGCGGGGTACAATGAGCAGTTCTTC.